This TCR beta chain was captured by sequencing in a study of patients and donors after allogeneic stem cell transplantation. The CDR3 runs to 19 residues. V lost 3 bases and J lost 0, with 22 bases in between. Germline V gene sequence: CDR1 SGHTA, CDR2 FQGNSA. Each CDR3 protein is one row after TCRdb ran MiXCR on the RT-PCR reads. Counted here are 150,000 to 200,000 distinct CDR3 sequences, 24% occurring once; the ten biggest clones make up roughly 27%. This clonotype was seen only a few times. The genes are TRBV7-2 and TRBJ2-3, with D possibly being TRBD1 (5 bases). The specimen was blood, either unsorted or a sorted T cell fraction (not recorded which). This clonotype was obtained from a human donor who was either an allogeneic HSCT recipient or a stem cell or donor lymphocyte infusion donor (not recorded which). It is not recorded whose cells these are; they may come from a transplant donor. The CDR3 nucleotides read TGTGCCAGCAGCTTTATTGTGGCAGGGCGGCCGCTTAGCACAGATACGCAGTATTTT. It translates to CASSFIVAGRPLSTDTQYF. The variable domain in full, with the rest retrieved from reference TRBV7-2 and TRBJ2-3, is GAGVSQSPSNKVTEKGKDVELRCDPISGHTALYWYRQSLGQGLEFLIYFQGNSAPDKSGLPSDRFSAERTGGSVSTLTIQRTQQEDSAVYLCASSFIVAGRPLSTDTQYFGPGTRLTVL.